This note documents a single T cell receptor beta chain sequence. Its antigen is unidentified. Sequenced by immunoSEQ multiplex PCR; TCRdb stores in-frame clones only, minus some. The sample has 410,000 or so clones, roughly 90% seen once. These data are taken from a study of Ad26.COV2.S vaccination and SARS-CoV-2 variants. Study results and caveats: Responses of spike-specific T cells (both CD8+ and CD4+) reportedly showed substantial breadth after vaccination. Placebo and vaccine recipients had non-spike TCR breadth that was similar.

Treatment given: 15 to 20 received Ad26.COV2.S at low or high dose, single or two shots; 5 received placebo; per-sample allocation not given. The samples were gathered on day 63 after the first injection of vaccine or placebo. The V end lost 0 bases, the J end lost 6 bases, and 10 bases lay between the germline ends. The germline V gene encodes CDR1 MGHRA and CDR2 YSYEKL. The CDR3 sequence is 14 residues long. V is TRBV4-1 and J is TRBJ2-3; weak D call: TRBD1 (5 bases). This specimen was peripheral blood, taken in a trial of Ad26.COV2.S vaccine versus placebo. The receptor comes from a person between 18 and 60 years old who received the Ad26.COV2.S COVID-19 vaccine or a placebo. The CDR3 sequence is CASSQEKGRDTQYF. The CDR3 DNA sequence: TGCGCCAGCAGCCAAGAAAAGGGGCGGGATACGCAGTATTTT.